Listed here are 3 T cell receptor beta chains from one sample, sequenced in a study of T cells after yellow fever vaccination. TCRdb analysed the 5' RACE reads with MiXCR anew, one entry per CDR3 protein. The data show some 350,000 distinct CDR3 sequences, 4.1% seen once. Sequencing was performed on PBMCs, taken 5 days after the yellow fever booster vaccination. These receptors were taken from a man younger than 30 who received the YFV17D yellow fever vaccine.

V and J are TRBV29-1 and TRBJ2-7; 11 nucleotides agree with TRBD2. The germline V gene encodes CDR1 SQVTM and CDR2 ANQGSEA. The length of the CDR3 is 15 residues. J was trimmed by 0 bases and V by 5 bases; bases with no gene match: 6. CDR3 loop: CSVRGLADTSYEQYF. In DNA, the CDR3 is TGCAGCGTTCGGGGACTAGCGGATACCTCCTACGAGCAGTACTTC.

The chain couples TRBV11-2 to TRBJ2-1; unclear D gene. Germline V gene data show CDR1 as SGHAT and CDR2 as FQNNGV. The V end was cut by 3 bases, the J end by 6 bases, with 12 bases between. The CDR3 is made up of 14 amino acids. The CDR3 protein is CASSFGRWSNEQFF. Here the CDR3 DNA reads TGTGCCAGCAGCTTCGGTCGGTGGTCCAATGAGCAGTTCTTC.

V gene TRBV15 combines with J gene TRBJ2-7; the D is unclear. The CDR3 covers 15 residues. V was pared by 0 bases and J by 4 bases, with 13 bases between. CDR1 is LNHNV and CDR2 is YYDKDF in the germline V gene (reference sequence). CDR3 sequence (DNA): TGTGCCACCAGCAGAGATTCGGGCGGATTATACGAGCAGTACTTC. Amino acid sequence: CATSRDSGGLYEQYF.